This T cell receptor beta chain was profiled in a study of technical replicates of blood from a few donors. Profiling relied on immunoSEQ multiplex PCR, and the TCRdb table lists in-frame clones only, not all of them. This sample has about 88,000 clones, with 95% found just once. Material: T cells isolated from PBMCs. This TCR was recovered from a human donor in good health.

The CDR3, as DNA: TGTGCCATCAGTGAGCTGGACAGGAACGGGAAGCAGTTCTTC. This encodes CAISELDRNGKQFF. V usage is TRBV10-3 and J usage is TRBJ2-1, with 7 bases that match TRBD1. From germline, CDR1 is ENHRY and CDR2 SYGVKD. The CDR3 extends over 14 amino acids. V gave up 2 bases and J gave up 11 bases; unmatched junction bases: 9.